This TCR beta chain was sequenced in a study of response to subunit inactivated influenza vaccine. One entry per CDR3 protein, called by TCRdb with MiXCR from the RT-PCR reads. This table has around 600,000 distinct CDR3 sequences, approximately 10% appearing once. In germline, CDR1 is DFQATT, CDR2 SNEGSKA (reference sequence). The CDR3 length is 16 residues. With V trimmed by 0 bases and J by 3 bases, 6 bases remained unmatched. This clonotype was counted a few times. The same sample was also studied in work on T cells expressing NK-cell markers. From that paper: Libraries used 5'RACE template switching adding universal primer site and UMIs. There were seven HCMV-seropositive donors and one seronegative donor among the eight sequenced. The study found these clonotypes also leading the CD3+CD56-NKG2C+ fraction in a few donors.

The chain employs TRBV20-1 and TRBJ2-1; 9 positions agree with TRBD2. This sequence originates from a man aged 50 or older who received an inactivated influenza vaccine. This material consisted of PBMCs from blood, taken on the day of vaccination. The CDR3 DNA sequence: TGCAGTGCTAGAGATCTGGTTAGCGGGAGCTACAATGAGCAGTTCTTC. This translates into CSARDLVSGSYNEQFF.